Below are 27 T cell receptor beta chains sequenced from a single sample in a study of T cell changes during pregnancy in multiple sclerosis (dated by TCRdb to about 2019). Library creation used the immunoSEQ multiplex PCR assay. As stored in TCRdb, this immuneACCESS dataset retains in-frame rearrangements with V and J assigned. A fraction of the clones does not appear; measured against another copy, unresolved V genes explain less than half of the discrepancy, and the remainder lacks a known reason. The sample includes fewer than 50,000 clones, with roughly 90% observed a single time. 4% to 6% of the sample comes from the top ten. This sample comprised peripheral blood, obtained in the second trimester of pregnancy. These receptors all come from a female donor in good health, enrolled as a control in a pregnancy study.

This clone was detected a few times. The genes are TRBV5-8 and TRBJ1-5; 10 nucleotides line up with TRBD1. This CDR3 is 15 amino acids long. V shed 3 bases and J 7 bases; nucleotides not matched to a gene: 7. The germline V gene encodes CDR1 SGHTS and CDR2 YDEGEE. The CDR3 DNA reads as TGTGCCAGCAGCTCGGGACAGGGGACGGGGCAGCCCCAGCATTTT. Amino acid sequence: CASSSGQGTGQPQHF.

In this sample, this clone turned up once. This rearrangement joins TRBV7-9 to TRBJ1-2; D is uncertain. Per the germline V gene, CDR1 is SEHNR and CDR2 is FQNEAQ (reference sequence). V shed 1 base and J shed 0 bases, with 3 bases lying between them. This CDR3 is built from 13 residues. The CDR3 bases are TGTGCCAGCAGCTTAGTCGCTAACTATGGCTACACCTTC. Its translation: CASSLVANYGYTF.

V and J are TRBV6-1 and TRBJ1-2; D gene ambiguous. Germline V gene lookup returns CDR1 MNHNS and CDR2 SASEGT. CDR3 length: 12 amino acids. Trimming shortened V by 6 bases and J by 8 bases, and 13 bases separated the two germline ends. DNA of the CDR3: TGTGCCAGCAGCGCCTGGGTGGAGGGCTACACCTTC. The encoded protein is CASSAWVEGYTF.

This clone was recorded a few times. The V gene is TRBV11-3, the J gene TRBJ2-1; 7 bases match TRBD2. Germline lookup yields CDR1 SGHNT and CDR2 YENEEA. V lost 2 bases to trimming and J lost 6 bases; unmatched junction nucleotides: 4. This CDR3 region has 14 residues. DNA of the CDR3: TGTGCCAGCAGCTTATTGAGACTAGCCAATGAGCAGTTCTTC. This translates into CASSLLRLANEQFF.

The CDR3 loop is CASSLQGLNYGYTF. DNA for the CDR3: TGTGCCAGCAGCTTACAGGGTCTGAACTATGGCTACACCTTC. The J gene is TRBJ1-2, the V gene TRBV6-5; TRBD1 might be the D (6 bases). Trimming took 6 bases from V and 2 from J, leaving 13 bases between them. Per the germline V gene, CDR1 is MNHEY and CDR2 is SVGAGI. The CDR3 spans 14 residues.

The chain uses TRBV6-1 and TRBJ1-4; tentatively, D is TRBD1 (5 bases). CDR1 and CDR2 from the germline V gene are MNHNS and SASEGT. Trimming removed 6 bases at V and 3 bases at J, with 11 bases between. The CDR3 has 14 residues. The CDR3 region has the DNA TGTGCCAGCAGGCAGGGTGGTCCTAATGAAAAACTGTTTTTT. It translates to CASRQGGPNEKLFF.

The rearrangement uses TRBV29-1 and TRBJ2-7, with D maybe TRBD2 (7 bases). Trimming cost V 2 bases and J 7 bases, with 15 bases left between them. Germline values: CDR1 SQVTM, CDR2 ANQGSEA. The CDR3 length is 13 residues. DNA of the CDR3: TGCAGCGTTGAACGAGGGGGGGTGGGGGAGCAGTACTTC. Residues: CSVERGGVGEQYF.

The chain links TRBV4-1 to TRBJ1-3, with D possibly TRBD1 on 5 matching bases. Germline assignment: CDR1 MGHRA and CDR2 YSYEKL. V lost 3 bases, J lost 4 bases, and 7 bases lay in between. CDR3 length: 13 amino acids. The CDR3 bases are TGCGCCAGCAGCCAGTCAGGGGGAAACACCATATATTTT. Protein: CASSQSGGNTIYF.

A single count supports this clone. The chain combines TRBV29-1 with TRBJ2-3, with 8 positions matching TRBD1. The trim removed 4 bases at V and 4 bases at J, leaving 10 bases unmatched. The CDR3 sequence is 15 residues long. CDR1 SQVTM and CDR2 ANQGSEA come from the germline V gene. CDR3 coding DNA: TGCAGCGTTGCGGGCGGGGACAGGTCCTCAGATACGCAGTATTTT. Amino acids: CSVAGGDRSSDTQYF.

CDR3 nucleotides: TGTGCCATCGGGGACAGGGGAGAGACCCAGTACTTC. Translation: CAIGDRGETQYF. The gene calls are TRBV10-3 and TRBJ2-5, with TRBD1 identical over 10 bases. Unmatched junction bases numbered 1, after V lost 8 bases and J lost 4 bases. Germline values: CDR1 ENHRY, CDR2 SYGVKD. CDR3 length: 12 amino acids.

The rearrangement joins TRBV4-1 to TRBJ1-2; 10 positions match TRBD1. CDR3 size: 14 residues. With V trimmed by 4 bases and J by 6 bases, 5 bases remained unmatched. Germline lookup yields CDR1 MGHRA and CDR2 YSYEKL. This chain's CDR3 is CASSLQTGGDGYTF. The CDR3 DNA sequence: TGCGCCAGCAGCCTCCAGACAGGGGGCGATGGCTACACCTTC.

This clone was picked up one time. CDR3 DNA sequence: TGTGCCAGCAGTGTAGCAGGGCTGGGTGAGCAGTTCTTC. Its protein product is CASSVAGLGEQFF. The chain has TRBV25-1 and TRBJ2-1; TRBD1 is a possible D gene (5 bases). The germline gives CDR1 MGHDK, CDR2 SYGVNS. The CDR3 spans 13 residues. V lost 4 bases and J 9 bases, leaving 13 bases between the germline ends.

V and J are TRBV21-1 and TRBJ2-7; the table's D call of TRBD1 was not tested on the DNA. TRBV21-1 is a recognized pseudogene. This CDR3 spans 16 amino acids. The DNA of the CDR3 is TGTGCCAGCAGCAAAGGGCGCCTTCAGGGGTACTACGAGCAGTACTTC. This codes for CASSKGRLQGYYEQYF.

This rearrangement joins TRBV30 to TRBJ2-1, with D maybe TRBD2 (6 bases). Germline CDR1 and CDR2: GTSNPN and SVGIG (reference sequence). This CDR3 has 13 amino acids. Trimming removed 3 bases from V and 5 bases from J, with 11 bases in between. This chain's CDR3 is CAWSAGLDNEQFF. The CDR3 coding sequence is TGTGCCTGGAGCGCGGGACTTGACAATGAGCAGTTCTTC.

This chain links TRBV19 with TRBJ2-7; TRBD2 matches at 14 bases. Unmatched junction bases numbered 23, after V lost 4 bases and J lost 3 bases. The CDR3 spans 22 residues. Germline CDR1 and CDR2: LNHDA and SQIVND (reference sequence). The DNA for the CDR3 is TGTGCCAGTAGTACCGGACTAGCGGGAGGCTTAGCCCTCCCCGACGATCGCTACGAGCAGTACTTC. It translates to CASSTGLAGGLALPDDRYEQYF.

The V gene is TRBV5-6, the J gene TRBJ2-7; 12 bases map to TRBD2. V lost 4 bases, J lost 3 bases, and 5 bases stayed unmatched. The germline V gene encodes CDR1 SGHDT and CDR2 YYEEEE. The CDR3 is 15 residues long. The DNA of the CDR3 is TGTGCCAGCAGCCGGACTAGCGGGACCTACTACGAGCAGTACTTC. Translated, it gives CASSRTSGTYYEQYF.

The CDR3 is CASSLVGGHYGYTF. The CDR3 nucleotides read TGTGCCAGCAGCTTGGTAGGGGGTCACTATGGCTACACCTTC. The V and J genes are TRBV5-4 and TRBJ1-2; D perhaps matches TRBD1 (6 bases). Germline V gene data show CDR1 as SGHNT and CDR2 as YYREEE (reference sequence). The CDR3 is made up of 14 amino acids. V was pared by 0 bases and J by 3 bases, with 9 bases between.

The genes are TRBV5-1 and TRBJ2-5, with 8 positions matching TRBD2. Losses at the gene ends were 5 bases for V and 5 bases for J; bases not matched to a gene: 11. The length of the CDR3 is 15 residues. The germline gives CDR1 SGHRS, CDR2 YFSETQ. The DNA for the CDR3 is TGCGCCAGCAGTTCACAGACTAGCGCGGAGGAGACCCAGTACTTC. This gives the protein CASSSQTSAEETQYF.

CDR3 in DNA: TGTGCCAGCAGCTTGGCCGTGGCTCTCTACAATGAGCAGTTCTTC. It encodes CASSLAVALYNEQFF. The V call is TRBV5-4, the J call TRBJ2-1; unclear D gene. The length of the CDR3 is 15 residues. CDR1 and CDR2 (germline): SGHNT, YYREEE (reference sequence). V was clipped by 0 bases and J by 3 bases, with 10 bases between them. Full variable domain (outside the CDR3, taken from reference TRBV5-4 and TRBJ2-1): ETGVTQSPTHLIKTRGQQVTLRCSSQSGHNTVSWYQQALGQGPQFIFQYYREEENGRGNFPPRFSGLQFPNYSSELNVNALELDDSALYLCASSLAVALYNEQFFGPGTRLTVL.

This chain connects TRBV29-1 to TRBJ1-5; 7 nucleotides match TRBD1. The J segment lost 5 bases and the V segment lost 7 bases, leaving 5 bases of the junction unmatched. From germline, CDR1 is SQVTM and CDR2 ANQGSEA. The CDR3 contains 12 residues. CDR3 bases: TGCAGCGCTCGACAGGGAGATCAGCCCCAGCATTTT. Translated: CSARQGDQPQHF.

The rearrangement uses TRBV7-8 and TRBJ2-7; 7 positions agree with TRBD1. The CDR3 spans 14 residues. Germline CDR1 reads SGHVS; CDR2 reads FQNEAQ. Germline trimming cut 5 bases from V and 1 base from J; bases unmatched to any gene: 5. DNA for the CDR3: TGTGCCAGCAGCCCAGGACAGGCGTCCTACGAGCAGTACTTC. Translation: CASSPGQASYEQYF. Based on the CDR3 plus reference TRBV7-8 and TRBJ2-7, the full variable domain is GAGVSQSPRYKVAKRGQDVALRCDPISGHVSLFWYQQALGQGPEFLTYFQNEAQLDKSGLPSDRFFAERPEGSVSTLKIQRTQQEDSAVYLCASSPGQASYEQYFGPGTRLTVT.

J is TRBJ2-1 and V is TRBV9, with 14 bases lining up with TRBD2. Germline V gene sequence: CDR1 SGDLS, CDR2 YYNGEE. The V segment lost 3 bases and the J segment 7 bases; nucleotides outside the gene matches: 9. The CDR3 is 17 residues long. The CDR3 DNA reads as TGTGCCAGCAGCGGATCCGGGACTAGCGGGAGTTGGAATGAGCAGTTCTTC. As protein: CASSGSGTSGSWNEQFF.

The rearrangement joins TRBV5-1 to TRBJ2-2; possible D gene TRBD2, 6 bases. Trimming removed 4 bases at V and 3 bases at J, with 19 bases between. The CDR3 sequence is 17 residues long. Germline V gives CDR1 SGHRS, CDR2 YFSETQ. The CDR3 here is CASSRNSGTADTGELFF. The DNA of the CDR3 is TGCGCCAGCAGCCGAAATTCCGGGACTGCCGACACCGGGGAGCTGTTTTTT. The variable domain in full, with the rest retrieved from reference TRBV5-1 and TRBJ2-2, is KAGVTQTPRYLIKTRGQQVTLSCSPISGHRSVSWYQQTPGQGLQFLFEYFSETQRNKGNFPGRFSGRQFSNSRSEMNVSTLELGDSALYLCASSRNSGTADTGELFFGEGSRLTVL.

The chain recombines TRBV5-1 with TRBJ2-3; D perhaps matches TRBD2 (6 bases). V was cut by 0 bases and J by 4 bases, with 12 bases left in between. CDR3 size: 15 residues. Germline-derived CDR1 and CDR2 are SGHRS and YFSETQ. The chain's CDR3 is CASSLGGGTADTQYF. DNA for the CDR3: TGCGCCAGCAGCTTGGGGGGCGGGACGGCAGATACGCAGTATTTT.

The chain recombines TRBV9 with TRBJ1-4; no definite D call. Germline loops: CDR1 SGDLS, CDR2 YYNGEE. CDR3 size: 15 residues. V gave up 2 bases and J gave up 0 bases, with 8 bases separating them. The CDR3, as DNA: TGTGCCAGCAGCGTGTCAGGAACAACTAATGAAAAACTGTTTTTT. This gives the protein CASSVSGTTNEKLFF.

V and J are TRBV5-1 and TRBJ2-3, with D maybe TRBD2 (6 bases). The CDR3 has 15 residues. V lost 1 base, J lost 2 bases, and 11 bases lay in between. CDR1 SGHRS and CDR2 YFSETQ come from the germline V gene. The CDR3 sequence: CASSLLTSVTDTQYF. CDR3 sequence (DNA): TGCGCCAGCAGCTTGTTGACTAGTGTCACAGATACGCAGTATTTT.

This clone showed up just once. The chain combines TRBV30 with TRBJ1-5; the match to TRBD1 covers 8 bases. This CDR3 spans 14 amino acids. Trimming at V came to 5 bases and at J to 2 bases, leaving 5 bases not matched to a gene. Germline V gives CDR1 GTSNPN, CDR2 SVGIG (reference sequence). The CDR3 here is CAWVATGGNQPQHF. The CDR3 DNA reads TGTGCCTGGGTGGCGACAGGGGGCAATCAGCCCCAGCATTTT.